What follows describes a single TCR beta chain. The data were taken from a study of T cells after yellow fever vaccination. TCRdb passed the 5' RACE reads through MiXCR, listing each CDR3 protein once. The top ten hold around 1.1% of the sample, which has a few hundred thousand distinct CDR3 sequences, 6.5% to 7.5% seen once. The length of the CDR3 is 13 residues. CDR1 is SNHLY, CDR2 FYNNEI, per germline. The V gene end was trimmed by 8 bases and the J gene end by 5 bases; junction bases not matched to a gene: 9. The clonotype comes from a man younger than 40 who received the YFV17D yellow fever vaccine. The sequenced sample was CD4+ T cells sorted from PBMCs, obtained on the day of the yellow fever booster vaccination. The J gene is TRBJ2-7, the V gene TRBV2; 7 bases are a match to TRBD2. CDR3 in DNA: TGTGCCAGCTGGGAGGGAGGAAGGAACGAGCAGTACTTC. Its protein product is CASWEGGRNEQYF.